This TCR beta chain was found in a study of blood T cell repertoires in COVID-19 (dated by TCRdb to 2018 to 2020). A note on the overall study: Samples from collaborators originated in the United States, Italy and Spain and spanned both the acute and convalescent phases of COVID-19. The material from the prospective study consisted of cDNA or gDNA derived from T cells, B-cell-depleted T cells, or PBMCs. Deeply sampled blood TCRbeta repertoires from subjects exposed to, actively infected with, or recovered from COVID-19 were included in the dataset. The repertoires were released in a freely available public database meant as a resource for research on the immune response to SARS-CoV-2. The samples were drawn from two sources: the first 160 participants of the ongoing ImmuneRACE study, and 950 to 1,500 subjects contributed by 6 global collaborators. The sample metadata nearly always contained a de-identified subject ID, COVID-19 status, age in years and sex. Where available, HLA class I and class II types were taken from metadata supplied by the sample provider and were not determined by assay-based typing. Results the study describes overall, beyond this receptor: Clinical and demographic metadata were provided uncurated, with the amount varying by source and participant.

In the case of this clone: The antigen it recognizes is unknown. No much larger clone exists at a distance of one base, and base qualities are not known.

TCRbeta CDR3 regions were amplified from genomic DNA using the immunoSEQ Assay, a bias-controlled multiplex PCR. The authors' analysis ran thus. Within the assay, amplification of reference gene primers was used to estimate how many nucleated cells each sample contained. Sequence reads were collapsed and filtered to measure the absolute abundance of every unique TCRbeta CDR3 rearrangement. Productive Simpson clonality was computed per sample as the square root of Simpson's diversity index over productive rearrangements. TCRdb mirrors the immuneACCESS table, restricted to in-frame sequences. Some clones are absent from its copies; in checked studies, under half trace to an unresolved V gene, and the reason for the others is unknown. V and J calls and clone size follow that table, whereas D and trimming were derived from the DNA. The sample table records approximately 200,000 clones; 82% of these occur just once. The ten largest clones represent about 12% of the sample.

Enrolling through a virtual design, the prospective study's participants ranged in age from about 18 to 89 years and lived across roughly 24 United States geographic areas. In the prospective study, cohorts were assigned on the basis of participant-reported clinical history obtained from a screening survey and a study questionnaire. Recovered participants in ImmuneRACE Cohort 3 were defined by two consecutive negative NP/OP PCR tests, clearance by a healthcare professional, or resolution of symptoms. In the prospective study, mobile phlebotomists collected whole blood, serum and a nasopharyngeal or oropharyngeal swab from each participant. Prospective study participants could optionally give additional blood draws and questionnaires over an approximately 2-month period. Blood samples from the prospective study were shipped frozen or at room temperature prior to DNA extraction. V trim: 4 bases; J trim: 4 bases; unmatched bases: 12. The germline V gene encodes CDR1 KGHSH and CDR2 LQKENI. The CDR3 runs 16 amino acids, cysteine and phenylalanine included. Only the CDR3 portion is preserved as DNA: 48 bases, with reading frame beginning at the first base.

The clonotype comes from a man in his forties who had recovered from COVID-19. This chain joins TRBV18 to TRBJ1-1; the central 7 bases match TRBD1. The material sequenced was PBMCs or T cells enriched from blood (not recorded which). CDR3 region: CASSRATTGLGTEAFF. At the DNA level, the sequence is TGTGCCAGCTCACGGGCTACGACAGGGCTGGGCACTGAAGCTTTCTTT.